The source of this TCR beta chain is a study of blood T cell repertoires in COVID-19. V shed 7 bases and J shed 0 bases, with 14 bases lying between them. There are 15 residues in the CDR3. The germline V gene encodes CDR1 MNHEY and CDR2 SVGAGI. Only in-frame clones appear in the TCRdb table, and some are missing; sequencing was by immunoSEQ multiplex PCR. The repertoire holds 150,000 to 200,000 clones, with around 89% as singletons. This clone showed up just a few times. The sequence came from a man between 45 and 60 years old who had recovered from COVID-19. The sample comprised peripheral blood. This sequence joins TRBV6-5 and TRBJ2-3; TRBD2 might be the D (6 bases). The CDR3: CASTAGTASTDTQYF. The CDR3 region has the DNA TGTGCCAGCACAGCCGGGACTGCCAGCACAGATACGCAGTATTTT.